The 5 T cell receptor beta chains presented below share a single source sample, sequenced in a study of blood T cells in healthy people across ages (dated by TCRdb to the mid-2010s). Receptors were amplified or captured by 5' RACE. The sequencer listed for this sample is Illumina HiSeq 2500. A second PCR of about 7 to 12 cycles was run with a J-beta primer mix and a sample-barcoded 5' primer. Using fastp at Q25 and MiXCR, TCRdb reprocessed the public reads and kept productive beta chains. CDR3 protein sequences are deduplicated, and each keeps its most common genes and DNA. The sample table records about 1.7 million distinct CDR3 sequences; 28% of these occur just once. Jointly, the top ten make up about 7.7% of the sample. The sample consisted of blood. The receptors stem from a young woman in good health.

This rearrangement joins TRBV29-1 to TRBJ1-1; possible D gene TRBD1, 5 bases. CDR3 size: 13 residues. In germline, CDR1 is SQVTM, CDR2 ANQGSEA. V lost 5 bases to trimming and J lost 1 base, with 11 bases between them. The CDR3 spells CSVKGLRNTEAFF. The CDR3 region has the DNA TGCAGCGTTAAGGGACTTCGGAACACTGAAGCTTTCTTT. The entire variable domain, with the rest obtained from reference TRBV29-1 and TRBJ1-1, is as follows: SAVISQKPSRDICQRGTSLTIQCQVDSQVTMMFWYRQQPGQSLTLIATANQGSEATYESGFVIDKFPISRPNLTFSTLTVSNMSPEDSSIYLCSVKGLRNTEAFFGQGTRLTVV.

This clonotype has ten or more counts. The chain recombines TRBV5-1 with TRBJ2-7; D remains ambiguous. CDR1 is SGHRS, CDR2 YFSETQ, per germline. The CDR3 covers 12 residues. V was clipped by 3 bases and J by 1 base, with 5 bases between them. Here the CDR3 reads CASSSQSYEQYF. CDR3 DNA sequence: TGCGCCAGCAGCTCGCAATCCTACGAGCAGTACTTC.

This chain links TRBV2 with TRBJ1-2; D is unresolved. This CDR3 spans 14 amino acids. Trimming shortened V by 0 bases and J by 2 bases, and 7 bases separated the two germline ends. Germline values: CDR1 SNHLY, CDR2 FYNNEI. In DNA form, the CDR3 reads TGTGCCAGCAGTGAAGCCCCACACAACTATGGCTACACCTTC. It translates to CASSEAPHNYGYTF.

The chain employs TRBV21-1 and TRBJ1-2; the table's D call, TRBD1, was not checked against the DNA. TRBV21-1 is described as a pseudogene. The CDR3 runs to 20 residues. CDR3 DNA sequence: TGTGTCCAGACCCTCAAGGGGTCAAAGGGGACAGGGGGCGCAGACTATGGCTACACCTTC. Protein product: CVQTLKGSKGTGGADYGYTF.

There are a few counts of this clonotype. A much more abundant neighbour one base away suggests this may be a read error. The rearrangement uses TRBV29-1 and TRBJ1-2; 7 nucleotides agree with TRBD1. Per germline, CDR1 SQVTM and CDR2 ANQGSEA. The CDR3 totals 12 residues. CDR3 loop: CGMTTGSGGYTF. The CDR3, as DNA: TGCGGCATGACGACAGGGTCGGGTGGCTACACCTTC.